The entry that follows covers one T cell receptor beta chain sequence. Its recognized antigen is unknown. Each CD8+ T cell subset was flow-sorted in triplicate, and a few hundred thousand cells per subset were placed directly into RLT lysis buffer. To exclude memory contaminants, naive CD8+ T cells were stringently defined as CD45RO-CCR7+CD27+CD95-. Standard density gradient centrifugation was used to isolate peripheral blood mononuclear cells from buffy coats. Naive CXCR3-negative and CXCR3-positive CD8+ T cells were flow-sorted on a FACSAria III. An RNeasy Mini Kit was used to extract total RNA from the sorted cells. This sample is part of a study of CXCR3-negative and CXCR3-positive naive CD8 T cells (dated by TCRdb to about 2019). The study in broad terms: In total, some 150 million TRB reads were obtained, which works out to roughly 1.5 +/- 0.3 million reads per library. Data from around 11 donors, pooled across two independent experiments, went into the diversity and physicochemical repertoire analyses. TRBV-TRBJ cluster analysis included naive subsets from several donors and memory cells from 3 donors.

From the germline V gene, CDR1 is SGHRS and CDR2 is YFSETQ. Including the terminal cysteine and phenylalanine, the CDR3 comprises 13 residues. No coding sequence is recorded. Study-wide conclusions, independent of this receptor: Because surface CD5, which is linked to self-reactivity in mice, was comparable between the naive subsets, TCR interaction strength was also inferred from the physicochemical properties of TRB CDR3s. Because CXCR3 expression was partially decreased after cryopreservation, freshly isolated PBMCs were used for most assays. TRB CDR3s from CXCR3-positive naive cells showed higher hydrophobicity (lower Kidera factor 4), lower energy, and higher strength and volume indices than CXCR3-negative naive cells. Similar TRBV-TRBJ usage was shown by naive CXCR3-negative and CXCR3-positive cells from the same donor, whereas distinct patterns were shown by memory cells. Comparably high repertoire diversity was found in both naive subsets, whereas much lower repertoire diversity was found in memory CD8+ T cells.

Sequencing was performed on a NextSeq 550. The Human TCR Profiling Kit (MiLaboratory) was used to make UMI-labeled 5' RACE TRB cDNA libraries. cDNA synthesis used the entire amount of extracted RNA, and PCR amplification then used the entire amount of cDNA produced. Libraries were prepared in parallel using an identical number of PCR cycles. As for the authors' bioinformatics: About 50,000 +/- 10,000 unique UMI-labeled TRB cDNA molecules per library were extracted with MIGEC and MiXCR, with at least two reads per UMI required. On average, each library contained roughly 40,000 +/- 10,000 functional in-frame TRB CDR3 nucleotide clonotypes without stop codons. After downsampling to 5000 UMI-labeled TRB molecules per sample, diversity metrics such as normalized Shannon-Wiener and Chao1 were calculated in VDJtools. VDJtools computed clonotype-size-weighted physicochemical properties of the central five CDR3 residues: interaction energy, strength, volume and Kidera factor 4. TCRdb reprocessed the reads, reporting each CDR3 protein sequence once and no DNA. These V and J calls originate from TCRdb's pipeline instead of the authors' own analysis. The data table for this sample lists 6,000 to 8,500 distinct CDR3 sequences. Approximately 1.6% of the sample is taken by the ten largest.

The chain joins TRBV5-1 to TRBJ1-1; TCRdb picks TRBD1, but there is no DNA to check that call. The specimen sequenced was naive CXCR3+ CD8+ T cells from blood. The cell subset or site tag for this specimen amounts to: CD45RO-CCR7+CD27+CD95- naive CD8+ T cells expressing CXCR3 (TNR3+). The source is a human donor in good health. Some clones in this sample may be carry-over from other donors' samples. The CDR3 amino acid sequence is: CASSLLGDTEAFF.